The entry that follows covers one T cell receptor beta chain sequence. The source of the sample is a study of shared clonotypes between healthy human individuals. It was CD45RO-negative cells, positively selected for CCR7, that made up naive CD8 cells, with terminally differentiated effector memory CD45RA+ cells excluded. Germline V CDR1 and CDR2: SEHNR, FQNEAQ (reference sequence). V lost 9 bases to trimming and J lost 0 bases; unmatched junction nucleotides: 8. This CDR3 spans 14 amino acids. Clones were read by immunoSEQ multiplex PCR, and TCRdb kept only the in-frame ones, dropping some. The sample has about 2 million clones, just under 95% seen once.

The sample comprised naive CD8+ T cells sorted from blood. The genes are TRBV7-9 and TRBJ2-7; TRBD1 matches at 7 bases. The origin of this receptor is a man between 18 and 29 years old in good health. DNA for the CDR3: TGTGCCAGTATAAGGACAGGACCCTCCTACGAGCAGTACTTC. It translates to CASIRTGPSYEQYF.